These 2 T cell receptor beta chains were sequenced from one sample in a study of blood T cells in healthy people across ages. Using a J-beta primer mix together with a sample-barcoded 5' primer, a second PCR was run for roughly 6 to 11 cycles. TCRdb re-called the 5' RACE reads through MiXCR, storing one row per CDR3 protein. The data show about 720,000 distinct CDR3 sequences, 22% seen once. Sequences were obtained from blood. These receptor sequences come from a man between 65 and 80 years old in good health.

The V call is TRBV28, the J call TRBJ2-1; possible D gene TRBD1, 5 bases. Trimming stripped 5 bases from V and 0 bases from J, with 14 bases between. The CDR3 totals 16 residues. Per germline, CDR1 MDHEN and CDR2 SYDVKM. Here the CDR3 reads CASSPLQGSSYNEQFF. Written as DNA, the CDR3 is TGTGCCAGCAGTCCCCTCCAGGGAAGCTCCTACAATGAGCAGTTCTTC. The entire variable domain, with the rest obtained from reference TRBV28 and TRBJ2-1, is as follows: DVKVTQSSRYLVKRTGEKVFLECVQDMDHENMFWYRQDPGLGLRLIYFSYDVKMKEKGDIPEGYSVSREKKERFSLILESASTNQTSMYLCASSPLQGSSYNEQFFGPGTRLTVL.

This chain uses TRBV13 with TRBJ2-3, with D uncertain. Germline values: CDR1 PRHDT, CDR2 FYEKMQ (reference sequence). Trimming cost V 5 bases and J 5 bases, with 8 bases left between them. The length of the CDR3 is 12 residues. The CDR3 DNA is TGTGCCAGCAGCCCAAACGAAGATACGCAGTATTTT. It encodes CASSPNEDTQYF.